The rows below give T cell receptor beta chains drawn from one sample of a study of blood T cells in healthy people across ages. One entry per CDR3 protein, called by TCRdb with MiXCR from the 5' RACE reads. The top ten hold approximately 14% of the sample, which has around 670,000 distinct CDR3 sequences, less than 35% seen once. Sequenced sample: blood. These receptors were taken from an elderly woman in good health. CDR3s include the opening cysteine and the closing phenylalanine or tryptophan. D genes are given only for firm matches. Size tells how often a clone was seen (once, few, many) or the class of an expanded clone, and some rows leave it out.

size: .; V: TRBV7-2; J: TRBJ2-3; D: .; DNA: TGTGCCAGCAGCCTTGACGGCTCCCGCGCAGATACGCAGTATTTT; CDR3: CASSLDGSRADTQYF
size: .; V: TRBV6-5; J: TRBJ1-2; D: .; DNA: TGTACCAGCAGTGGCGAGTGTGGCTACACCTTC; CDR3: CTSSGECGYTF
size: many; V: TRBV9; J: TRBJ2-3; D: .; DNA: TGTGCCAGCAGCGTATGGGTCGGGGTTGAAGATACGCAGTATTTT; CDR3: CASSVWVGVEDTQYF
size: many; V: TRBV24-1; J: TRBJ1-2; D: .; DNA: TGTGCCACCAGTGATTTGAAGGTCTACACCTTC; CDR3: CATSDLKVYTF
size: once; V: TRBV5-1; J: TRBJ2-3; D: TRBD2; DNA: TGCGCCAGCAGCTTGGAGTCGTCGGGCGGGGGAATTACAGATACGCAGTATTTT; CDR3: CASSLESSGGGITDTQYF
size: .; V: TRBV18; J: TRBJ2-7; D: .; DNA: TGTGCCAGCTCACCAGACGGCGGGGCATACAATGAGCAGTACTTC; CDR3: CASSPDGGAYNEQYF
size: many; V: TRBV12-3/TRBV12-4; J: TRBJ2-3; D: .; DNA: TGTGCCAGCAGTTTAATCATTCTGGGAACTGGCACAGATACGCAGTATTTT; CDR3: CASSLIILGTGTDTQYF
size: .; V: TRBV29-1; J: TRBJ1-4; D: TRBD1; DNA: TGCAGCTTCAAAAAGGACAGGGAAGAAAAACTGTTTTTT; CDR3: CSFKKDREEKLFF
size: .; V: TRBV7-9; J: TRBJ1-1; D: .; DNA: TGTGCCAGCAGCTCAGGCATTAGAATAGGGAACACTGAAGCTTTCTTT; CDR3: CASSSGIRIGNTEAFF
size: .; V: TRBV20-1; J: TRBJ2-5; D: .; DNA: TGCAGTGCTAGAGACGCTCTAAGACAAGAGACCCAGTACTTC; CDR3: CSARDALRQETQYF
size: many; V: TRBV3-1; J: TRBJ2-7; D: .; DNA: TGTGCCAGCAGCCTGGACTGGGAGCAGTACTTC; CDR3: CASSLDWEQYF
size: many; V: TRBV7-9; J: TRBJ2-1; D: .; DNA: TGTGCCAGCAGCTTAGCCGGGCCCCCTGATGAGCAGTTCTTC; CDR3: CASSLAGPPDEQFF
size: .; V: TRBV20-1; J: TRBJ2-7; D: TRBD1; DNA: TGCAGTGCTCCGAAGACAGGGCTGAGCGAGCAGTACTTC; CDR3: CSAPKTGLSEQYF
size: few; V: TRBV7-9; J: TRBJ2-2; D: .; DNA: TGTGCCAGCAGCTTAATGGGGGGCCCAGGGGAGCTGTTTTTT; CDR3: CASSLMGGPGELFF
size: .; V: TRBV5-1; J: TRBJ1-5; D: .; DNA: TGCGCCAGCAGCTTGGCCGCAGGTGTGGAGCCCCAGCATTTT; CDR3: CASSLAAGVEPQHF
size: few; V: TRBV28; J: TRBJ1-3; D: .; DNA: TGTGCCAGCACCCCCTCACGAGGTTTTGGAAACACCATATATTTT; CDR3: CASTPSRGFGNTIYF
size: few; V: TRBV19; J: TRBJ1-5; D: TRBD1; DNA: TGTGCCAGTAGGGGGACAGGGGGCTTGAGAAGCAATCAGCCCCAGCATTTT; CDR3: CASRGTGGLRSNQPQHF
size: many; V: TRBV4-2; J: TRBJ1-5; D: TRBD1; DNA: TGTGCCAGCAGCCCCGCGGACAGGGGCAATCAGCCCCAGCATTTT; CDR3: CASSPADRGNQPQHF
size: many; V: TRBV5-1; J: TRBJ1-1; D: .; DNA: TGCGCCAGCAGCTTGGAGGGGGACGTGAACACTGAAGCTTTCTTT; CDR3: CASSLEGDVNTEAFF
size: few; V: TRBV28; J: TRBJ1-5; D: .; DNA: TGTGCCAGCAGGGGGGCCCAGGGGAGCAATCAGCCCCAGCATTTT; CDR3: CASRGAQGSNQPQHF
size: .; V: TRBV5-1; J: TRBJ2-1; D: .; DNA: TGCGCCAGCAACTCCAGTAGCTCCTACAATGAGCAGTTCTTC; CDR3: CASNSSSSYNEQFF
size: .; V: TRBV6-2/TRBV6-3; J: TRBJ1-6; D: TRBD1; DNA: TGTGCCAGCAGTCCCCGCGGGACAGGGAGTTCACCCCTCCACTTT; CDR3: CASSPRGTGSSPLHF
size: once; V: TRBV7-4; J: TRBJ1-2; D: TRBD1; DNA: TGTGCCACCGGCGGGACAGGAGCTAACTATGGCTACACCTTC; CDR3: CATGGTGANYGYTF
size: .; V: TRBV7-3; J: TRBJ2-3; D: TRBD2; DNA: TGTGCCAGCAGCTTAAGAGCGGGGGGTACCAGGGATACGCAGTATTTT; CDR3: CASSLRAGGTRDTQYF
size: .; V: TRBV7-7; J: TRBJ1-6; D: .; DNA: TGTGCTAGCAGCTCGAACCCACCACGTCCGTCAGTCCATAATTCACCCCTCCACTTT; CDR3: CASSSNPPRPSVHNSPLHF
size: .; V: TRBV11-3; J: TRBJ2-3; D: TRBD2; DNA: TGTGCCAGCAGCTTACGGCGGGAGGGCGTCGCAGATACGCAGTATTTT; CDR3: CASSLRREGVADTQYF
size: few; V: TRBV7-8; J: TRBJ2-7; D: .; DNA: TGTGCCAGCAGCTTAGATAGAGGGTACCCCTACGAGCAGTACTTC; CDR3: CASSLDRGYPYEQYF
size: few; V: TRBV5-1; J: TRBJ1-1; D: TRBD1; DNA: TGCGCCAGCCGATCAGGGGGTCCGTGGGATTATGGAGCTTTCTTT; CDR3: CASRSGGPWDYGAFF
size: .; V: TRBV7-2; J: TRBJ2-3; D: .; DNA: TGTGCCAGCAGGGAGAGTGGCGGGGAGTACTTCACAGATACGCAGTATTTT; CDR3: CASRESGGEYFTDTQYF
size: many; V: TRBV19; J: TRBJ2-7; D: .; DNA: TGTGCCAGTAGTATCCTCGCCAGGGGCACCTACGAGCAGTACTTC; CDR3: CASSILARGTYEQYF
size: many; V: TRBV9; J: TRBJ2-1; D: .; DNA: TGTGCCAGCAGTAGGGACAATGAGCAGTTCTTC; CDR3: CASSRDNEQFF
size: many; V: TRBV7-2; J: TRBJ2-7; D: .; DNA: TGTGCCAGCAGCCCCGGAGGTGGGGGCGTCTCCTACGAGCAGTACTTC; CDR3: CASSPGGGGVSYEQYF
size: few; V: TRBV27; J: TRBJ1-5; D: TRBD1; DNA: TGTGCCAGCAGTTTCGCGGGACAGAGTAATCAGCCCCAGCATTTT; CDR3: CASSFAGQSNQPQHF
size: many; V: TRBV5-6; J: TRBJ2-1; D: .; DNA: TGTGCCAGCAGCTTGGATTTACGGGGATCCAATGAGCAGTTCTTC; CDR3: CASSLDLRGSNEQFF
size: many; V: TRBV20-1; J: TRBJ2-3; D: .; DNA: TGCAGTGCTCAAGGGGGGCGGGGCACCACAGATACGCAGTATTTT; CDR3: CSAQGGRGTTDTQYF
size: many; V: TRBV28; J: TRBJ2-3; D: TRBD2; DNA: TGTGCCAGCAGCCTAACTAGCGGGGGTTCCGATACGCAGTATTTT; CDR3: CASSLTSGGSDTQYF
size: many; V: TRBV6-1; J: TRBJ2-7; D: TRBD1; DNA: TGTGCCAGTGGGGGACAGATCTACGAGCAGTACTTC; CDR3: CASGGQIYEQYF
size: once; V: TRBV28; J: TRBJ2-1; D: .; DNA: TGTGCCAGCAGCCATACCGGGCCCCAGAATGAGCAGTTCTTC; CDR3: CASSHTGPQNEQFF
size: many; V: TRBV12-3/TRBV12-4; J: TRBJ1-5; D: TRBD1; DNA: TGTGCCAGCAGTTACAGGGGCGGGGGTCAGCCCCAGCATTTT; CDR3: CASSYRGGGQPQHF
size: .; V: TRBV20-1; J: TRBJ1-6; D: .; DNA: TGCAGTGCTAACGCTGTCCCCAACGGGGGGAAGAGCTCCTATAATTCACCCCTCCACTTT; CDR3: CSANAVPNGGKSSYNSPLHF
size: .; V: TRBV28; J: TRBJ2-7; D: .; DNA: TGTGCCAGCAGGATCGGAGGGGGGGACTCCTACGAGCAGTACTTC; CDR3: CASRIGGGDSYEQYF
size: .; V: TRBV4-1; J: TRBJ2-1; D: TRBD2; DNA: TGCGCCAGCAGCCAAGTACTAGCGGGGGTCGGCGATGAGCAGTTCTTC; CDR3: CASSQVLAGVGDEQFF
size: many; V: TRBV3-1; J: TRBJ2-1; D: TRBD2; DNA: TGTGCCAGCAGCCTAGCGGGGGGGCTCAATGAGCAGTTCTTC; CDR3: CASSLAGGLNEQFF
size: .; V: TRBV7-3; J: TRBJ2-5; D: .; DNA: TGCGCCAGCACCCAGGAATCGGGGAGATACGGGCAGTACTTC; CDR3: CASTQESGRYGQYF
size: many; V: TRBV27; J: TRBJ1-1; D: .; DNA: TGTGCCAGCAGCAGAGACAAGGTCGGGGTGAACACTGAAGCTTTCTTT; CDR3: CASSRDKVGVNTEAFF
size: many; V: TRBV5-1; J: TRBJ1-2; D: TRBD1; DNA: TGCGCCAGCAGCTTGGGAGAGACAGGGGGCTCTGGCTACACCTTC; CDR3: CASSLGETGGSGYTF